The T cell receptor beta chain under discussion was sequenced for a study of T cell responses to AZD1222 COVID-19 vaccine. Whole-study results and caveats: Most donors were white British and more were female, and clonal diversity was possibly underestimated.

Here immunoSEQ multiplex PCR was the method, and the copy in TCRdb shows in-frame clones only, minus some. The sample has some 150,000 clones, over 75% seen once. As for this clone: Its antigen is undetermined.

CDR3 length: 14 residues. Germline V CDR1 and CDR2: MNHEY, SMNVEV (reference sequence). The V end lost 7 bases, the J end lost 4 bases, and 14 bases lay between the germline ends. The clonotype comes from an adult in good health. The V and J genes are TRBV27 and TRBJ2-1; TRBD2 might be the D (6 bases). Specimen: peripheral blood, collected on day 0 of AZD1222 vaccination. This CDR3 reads CASTAGMEYNEQFF. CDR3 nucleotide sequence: TGTGCCAGCACCGCGGGGATGGAGTACAATGAGCAGTTCTTC.